Listed below are T cell receptor beta chains from one sample, sequenced in a study of cytomegalovirus exposure and HLA in healthy donors. Profiled with immunoSEQ multiplex PCR; TCRdb holds only in-frame clones, not every one. The sample data list around 100,000 clones. Sequences were obtained from PBMCs. Every receptor here comes from a man aged 25 to 45 in good health and CMV-seronegative. The CDR3 runs from the conserved cysteine through the conserved F or W. The D gene is left open where the match is weak.

V gene: TRBV7-2; D gene: -; J gene: TRBJ2-7; CDR3 DNA: TGTGCCAGCAGCCCCCAACAGGGCGGGTACGAGCAGTACTTC; CDR3 protein: CASSPQQGGYEQYF
V gene: TRBV7-3; D gene: -; J gene: TRBJ2-7; CDR3 DNA: TGTGCCAGCAGCTCCGGACCTGACAGCTCCTACGAGCAGTACTTC; CDR3 protein: CASSSGPDSSYEQYF
V gene: TRBV27; D gene: TRBD1; J gene: TRBJ1-6; CDR3 DNA: TGTGCCAGCAGTTTAGCGGGACAGGGTTCACCCCTCCACTTT; CDR3 protein: CASSLAGQGSPLHF
V gene: TRBV28; D gene: TRBD1; J gene: TRBJ2-7; CDR3 DNA: TGTGCCAGCAGTTTTGGACAGGGGGCCCCCTACGAGCAGTACTTC; CDR3 protein: CASSFGQGAPYEQYF
V gene: TRBV6-1; D gene: -; J gene: TRBJ1-5; CDR3 DNA: TGTGCCAGCACGAGGGAGCGCGATCAGCCCCAGCATTTT; CDR3 protein: CASTRERDQPQHF
V gene: TRBV2; D gene: TRBD1; J gene: TRBJ2-6; CDR3 DNA: TGTGCCAGCAGCCAACAGGGGGCTGGGGCCAACGTCCTGACTTTC; CDR3 protein: CASSQQGAGANVLTF
V gene: TRBV29-1; D gene: TRBD1; J gene: TRBJ1-5; CDR3 DNA: TGCAGCGTTGGAGGGACAGGGGGGCAGCCCCAGCATTTT; CDR3 protein: CSVGGTGGQPQHF
V gene: TRBV6-5; D gene: -; J gene: TRBJ2-7; CDR3 DNA: TGTGCCAGCAGTCGGGACTACGAGCAGTACTTC; CDR3 protein: CASSRDYEQYF
V gene: TRBV7-9; D gene: -; J gene: TRBJ1-5; CDR3 DNA: TGTGCCAGCAGCTCGCGGAATCAGCCCCAGCATTTT; CDR3 protein: CASSSRNQPQHF
V gene: TRBV29-1; D gene: -; J gene: TRBJ1-5; CDR3 DNA: TGCAGCGTTGAACCGGAGGGCGCCTTTAGCAATCAGCCCCAGCATTTT; CDR3 protein: CSVEPEGAFSNQPQHF
V gene: TRBV9; D gene: TRBD1; J gene: TRBJ2-5; CDR3 DNA: TGTGCCAGCAGCGGTGGGACAGCGCAAGAGACCCAGTACTTC; CDR3 protein: CASSGGTAQETQYF
V gene: TRBV5-1; D gene: -; J gene: TRBJ2-7; CDR3 DNA: TGCGCCAGCAGCTTGGGGGGCCACGAGCAGTACTTC; CDR3 protein: CASSLGGHEQYF
V gene: TRBV7-3; D gene: -; J gene: TRBJ2-5; CDR3 DNA: TGTGCCAGCAGCTTAAAAGGGGCACTCTTTGAGACCCAGTACTTC; CDR3 protein: CASSLKGALFETQYF
V gene: TRBV5-4; D gene: TRBD1; J gene: TRBJ2-7; CDR3 DNA: TGTGCCAGCAGACAAACAGGGGATGGTTCCTACGAGCAGTACTTC; CDR3 protein: CASRQTGDGSYEQYF
V gene: TRBV2; D gene: -; J gene: TRBJ1-1; CDR3 DNA: TGTGCCAGCAGCGAGGTGGGGACAAATGAAGCTTTCTTT; CDR3 protein: CASSEVGTNEAFF
V gene: TRBV15; D gene: -; J gene: TRBJ1-1; CDR3 DNA: TGTGCCACCAGCACTCCTACCGGGCCCCAGGGGGCTTTCTTT; CDR3 protein: CATSTPTGPQGAFF
V gene: TRBV9; D gene: -; J gene: TRBJ1-2; CDR3 DNA: TGTGCCAGCAGCGTAGTTCCCCTTCCTAGGGGCGGCTACACCTTC; CDR3 protein: CASSVVPLPRGGYTF
V gene: TRBV6-5; D gene: TRBD1; J gene: TRBJ1-6; CDR3 DNA: TGTGCCAGCAGTCCCCTCGACAGGGGGAATTCACCCCTCCACTTT; CDR3 protein: CASSPLDRGNSPLHF
V gene: TRBV4-2; D gene: -; J gene: TRBJ1-2; CDR3 DNA: TGTGCCAGCAGCCAAGATGGACAGAATTATGGCTACACCTTC; CDR3 protein: CASSQDGQNYGYTF
V gene: TRBV5-4; D gene: -; J gene: TRBJ1-1; CDR3 DNA: TGTGCCAGCAGCTTGGGTAAAGAGGACACTGAAGCTTTCTTT; CDR3 protein: CASSLGKEDTEAFF
V gene: TRBV6-5; D gene: TRBD2; J gene: TRBJ2-1; CDR3 DNA: TGTGCCAGCAGTTCACCGCGGGAGGGCGCGGAGCAGTTCTTC; CDR3 protein: CASSSPREGAEQFF
V gene: TRBV7-3; D gene: TRBD1; J gene: TRBJ1-1; CDR3 DNA: TGTGCCAGCAGCTTAACTGTACTGGGACAGGGGGAAAACACTGAAGCTTTCTTT; CDR3 protein: CASSLTVLGQGENTEAFF
V gene: TRBV30; D gene: -; J gene: TRBJ1-1; CDR3 DNA: TGTGCCTCGGAGTCCCAGATTTTCACTGAAGCTTTCTTT; CDR3 protein: CASESQIFTEAFF
V gene: TRBV6-5; D gene: -; J gene: TRBJ1-1; CDR3 DNA: TGTGCCAGCAGCCGACAGGAAAACACTGAAGCTTTCTTT; CDR3 protein: CASSRQENTEAFF
V gene: TRBV4-2; D gene: TRBD2; J gene: TRBJ2-1; CDR3 DNA: TGTGCCAGCAGCCAAGTTACTAGCGGGGTATACAATGAGCAGTTCTTC; CDR3 protein: CASSQVTSGVYNEQFF
V gene: TRBV4-1; D gene: TRBD1; J gene: TRBJ2-7; CDR3 DNA: TGCGCCAGCAGCCAAGTCCCCGGGACAGGGGAATACGAGCAGTACTTC; CDR3 protein: CASSQVPGTGEYEQYF
V gene: TRBV30; D gene: -; J gene: TRBJ2-7; CDR3 DNA: TGTGCCTGCAGGCGGGGAGGCGAGCAGTACTTC; CDR3 protein: CACRRGGEQYF
V gene: TRBV7-3; D gene: -; J gene: TRBJ2-1; CDR3 DNA: TGTGCCAGCAGCCCTGACAGGAATGAGCAGTTCTTC; CDR3 protein: CASSPDRNEQFF
V gene: TRBV19; D gene: TRBD1; J gene: TRBJ1-2; CDR3 DNA: TGTGCCAGTAGTATGGGACAGAGGGCACCGAGGTATGGCTACACCTTC; CDR3 protein: CASSMGQRAPRYGYTF
V gene: TRBV9; D gene: TRBD1; J gene: TRBJ2-2; CDR3 DNA: TGTGCCAGCAGCGTAGTTGAGGGGGCGGCCGGGGAGCTGTTTTTT; CDR3 protein: CASSVVEGAAGELFF
V gene: TRBV7-9; D gene: -; J gene: TRBJ2-7; CDR3 DNA: TGTGCCAGCAGCTGGGAGGGGGGGGCTCAGTACGAGCAGTACTTC; CDR3 protein: CASSWEGGAQYEQYF
V gene: TRBV25-1; D gene: -; J gene: TRBJ2-1; CDR3 DNA: TGTGCCACCAGCGAGGGAGGGAAGGGGGACAATGAGCAGTTCTTC; CDR3 protein: CATSEGGKGDNEQFF
V gene: TRBV30; D gene: -; J gene: TRBJ1-4; CDR3 DNA: TGTGCCTGGAGGGGCGGGGGCCGGGCTGAAAAACTGTTTTTT; CDR3 protein: CAWRGGGRAEKLFF
V gene: TRBV7-9; D gene: -; J gene: TRBJ1-2; CDR3 DNA: TGTGCCAGCAGCTACGACAGCCCTAACTATGGCTACACCTTC; CDR3 protein: CASSYDSPNYGYTF
V gene: TRBV4-1; D gene: -; J gene: TRBJ1-5; CDR3 DNA: TGCGCCAGCAGCCCAAGCCTTCGGGGGGGCGAAGGGGATCAGCCCCAGCATTTT; CDR3 protein: CASSPSLRGGEGDQPQHF
V gene: TRBV11-3; D gene: TRBD1; J gene: TRBJ2-3; CDR3 DNA: TGTGCCAGCAGCCCGGGACAGGCAGATACGCAGTATTTT; CDR3 protein: CASSPGQADTQYF
V gene: TRBV7-9; D gene: TRBD1; J gene: TRBJ2-3; CDR3 DNA: TGTGCCAGCAGCTACGTGGACAGGGAGGGCACAGATACGCAGTATTTT; CDR3 protein: CASSYVDREGTDTQYF
V gene: TRBV28; D gene: -; J gene: TRBJ2-5; CDR3 DNA: TGTGCCAGCAGTTTACCAGGGGGGCGAGAGACCCAGTACTTC; CDR3 protein: CASSLPGGRETQYF
V gene: TRBV7-9; D gene: -; J gene: TRBJ1-2; CDR3 DNA: TGTGCCAGCAGCCTTCATACGGGGGAAGACTATGGCTACACCTTC; CDR3 protein: CASSLHTGEDYGYTF
V gene: TRBV5-1; D gene: TRBD2; J gene: TRBJ2-5; CDR3 DNA: TGCGCCAGCAGCTCCCTGTCGGGGGGGATACAAGAGACCCAGTACTTC; CDR3 protein: CASSSLSGGIQETQYF
V gene: TRBV6-5; D gene: TRBD1; J gene: TRBJ2-1; CDR3 DNA: TGTGCCAGCAGACGGACAGGGTCTTCCTACAATGAGCAGTTCTTC; CDR3 protein: CASRRTGSSYNEQFF
V gene: TRBV6-6; D gene: TRBD2; J gene: TRBJ2-7; CDR3 DNA: TGTGCCAGCAGAACGACTAGCGGGGGGTACGAGCAGTACTTC; CDR3 protein: CASRTTSGGYEQYF
V gene: TRBV9; D gene: -; J gene: TRBJ1-6; CDR3 DNA: TGTGCCAGCAGCGTAGTCGCCTCAATCGGGACTCACAATTCACCCCTCCACTTT; CDR3 protein: CASSVVASIGTHNSPLHF